This TCR beta chain was sequenced during a study of blood T cell repertoires in COVID-19. This clone was picked up one time. V lost 4 bases, J lost 4 bases, and 17 bases lay in between. This CDR3 is 15 amino acids long. Germline V gene data show CDR1 as SGHRS and CDR2 as YFSETQ. Data came from immunoSEQ multiplex PCR; TCRdb stores just in-frame clones and leaves some out. The data show 240,000 or so clones, 88% seen once. The chain uses TRBV5-1 and TRBJ2-5; tentatively, D is TRBD2 (5 bases). Sequencing used peripheral blood. This TCR was recovered from a woman in her thirties or forties who had recovered from COVID-19. In DNA, the CDR3 is TGCGCCAGCAGCCCACAATCGGGGTCTTCAGAGACCCAGTACTTC. This encodes CASSPQSGSSETQYF. Supplemented by reference TRBV5-1 and TRBJ2-5, the full variable domain reads KAGVTQTPRYLIKTRGQQVTLSCSPISGHRSVSWYQQTPGQGLQFLFEYFSETQRNKGNFPGRFSGRQFSNSRSEMNVSTLELGDSALYLCASSPQSGSSETQYFGPGTRLLVL.